This T cell receptor beta chain was captured in a study of T cell responses to AZD1222 COVID-19 vaccine (TCRdb year 2021). Concerning the study at large: AZD1222 recipients whose second dose came at about 4 weeks and those whose second dose came at about 12 weeks were combined into one group, since spike-specific TCR depth and breadth did not differ between the two schedules. A total of just over 230 trial participants underwent TCR sequencing, of whom around 200 received two doses of AZD1222 and about 25 received two doses of the MenACWY control vaccine. Trial participants were enrolled by age into 18-55, 56-69 and 70-plus year subgroups, with approximately 150, 30 and 60 TCR-sequenced participants respectively.

The CDR3 regions of human TCRbeta chains were analyzed by immunosequencing. Under the source paper's analysis protocol: Repertoire TCRs were matched against a reference library of SARS-CoV-2-specific TCRs generated with the MIRA antigen-specificity platform. Breadth was defined as the fraction of unique TCRs that were SARS-CoV-2-associated, and depth was defined as the fraction of total T cells that were SARS-CoV-2-associated. Each spike-specific TCR was assigned to its reactive spike region and to a CD4 or CD8 class using the MIRA data. Log10-transformed breadth and depth values were compared by one-way ANOVA with Sidak's multiple comparisons tests. TCRdb took over this immuneACCESS table, retaining in-frame rearrangements with V and J assigned. Such tables are incomplete; in checked studies, under half of the missing clones stem from an unresolved V gene, and the remainder is unexplained. From that table come the V and J calls and clone size; the DNA was used to work out D and trimming. The sample data list roughly 260,000 clones, and more than 85% of these were observed just once. The ten largest account for roughly 0.51% of the sample.

The V end gives up 8 bases and the J end 5 bases, leaving 5 bases in the junction not matched to a gene. Spanning cysteine to phenylalanine, the CDR3 consists of 13 amino acids. The read is trimmed to its CDR3 DNA, 39 bases read in frame from base 1. Interpreted using the paper, the time point label stands for: baseline before first vaccination. Vaccinee samples were obtained from the UK trials COV001 and COV002, which included a single-blind randomized controlled phase 2/3 trial of AZD1222 (ChAdOx1 nCoV-19) in healthy adults. For TCRbeta chain sequencing, PBMC samples from trial participants were taken at day 0 and at day 28 after the second dose. On this clone itself: There is no known antigen for this receptor. No much larger clone exists at a distance of one base, and base qualities are not known.

Paper-wide results and their limitations: Epitopes outside the regions mutated in the B.1.351 and B.1.1.7 variants were reportedly recognized by nearly half of the unique spike-specific TCRs. After two AZD1222 doses, both the breadth and the depth of spike-specific TCRs were significantly higher than at day 0 and than in MenACWY recipients. Most participants were white British and females outnumbered males, and the authors suggested that clonal diversity may have been underestimated. Conclusions about previously exposed vaccinees are limited because only six or seven AZD1222 recipients were SARS-CoV-2 seropositive at baseline. In the small 56-69-year group, the increase in depth fell short of significance, most likely because of low power. The vaccine-associated CD4 TCRs covered the entire spike protein, and the dominant responses fell in regions 160-218 and 743-854. Because no day 14 peak-response samples were available, repertoires were characterized only after the peak T cell response.

This sample comprised peripheral blood, obtained on day 0 of AZD1222 vaccination. This clonotype was sampled from an adult in good health. This chain is built from TRBV12-3 or TRBV12-4 and TRBJ2-1, and 8 junction bases match TRBD2. CDR3 sequence: CASQGSGNNEQFF. In nucleotides, the sequence is TGTGCCAGCCAGGGTAGCGGGAACAATGAGCAGTTCTTC.